This T cell receptor beta chain was profiled in a study of cytomegalovirus exposure and HLA in healthy donors. V gave up 5 bases and J gave up 5 bases; unmatched junction bases: 3. Per germline, CDR1 SGHTA and CDR2 FQGNSA. The CDR3 covers 13 residues. The PCR ran on 60 Vbeta and 13 Jbeta primers. This table comes from immunoSEQ multiplex PCR, and its TCRdb copy is limited to in-frame clones, with some not included. The sample shows about 170,000 clones, roughly 84% of them seen only once. The sequence was obtained from a male donor in good health and CMV-seronegative. Material for sequencing was PBMCs. The J gene is TRBJ1-2, the V gene TRBV7-2, with 9 bases fitting TRBD1. CDR3 coding DNA: TGTGCCAGCAGCCCCGGGACAGGGTATGGCTACACCTTC. This encodes CASSPGTGYGYTF.